The 8 T cell receptor beta chains below were found in one sample sequenced in a study of cytomegalovirus exposure and HLA in healthy donors. The PCR ran on 60 Vbeta and 13 Jbeta primers. Libraries were prepared by immunoSEQ multiplex PCR; TCRdb keeps only in-frame clonotypes and omits some of them. This table holds approximately 210,000 clones, around 80% found once. The sample consisted of PBMCs. The receptors shown here come from a man between 18 and 35 years old in good health and CMV-seronegative.

J is TRBJ1-3 and V is TRBV6-5, with D perhaps TRBD1 (6 bases). Germline loops: CDR1 MNHEY, CDR2 SVGAGI. Between the trimmed V and J ends, which lost 7 bases and 0 bases, there was a span of 13 bases. This CDR3 has 15 residues. The CDR3 DNA follows: TGTGCCAGCACGTCGTGGACAGTCTCTGGAAACACCATATATTTT. This translates into CASTSWTVSGNTIYF.

This clone was recorded only once. The chain has TRBV19 and TRBJ2-1, with 12 bases fitting TRBD2. Germline lookup yields CDR1 LNHDA and CDR2 SQIVND (reference sequence). The CDR3 consists of 15 residues. The J segment lost 8 bases and the V segment lost 2 bases, leaving 4 bases of the junction unmatched. CDR3 nucleotides: TGTGCCAGTAGTATACTAGCGGGAGGGCCCTATGAGCAGTTCTTC. Translating gives CASSILAGGPYEQFF.

This rearrangement joins TRBV5-1 to TRBJ2-3; a weak D match, TRBD2 (5 bases). This CDR3 is built from 13 residues. V lost 4 bases and J 5 bases, leaving 11 bases between the germline ends. Germline CDR1 is SGHRS and CDR2 is YFSETQ. The CDR3: CASSPQEGDTQYF. CDR3 bases: TGCGCCAGCAGCCCGCAAGAGGGAGATACGCAGTATTTT.

To note about this clone: Other DNA sequences in the same sample also yield this CDR3. This sequence joins TRBV5-4 and TRBJ1-1; D possibly corresponds to TRBD1 (5 bases). The CDR3 loop spans 13 amino acids. Trimming removed 4 bases at V and 1 base at J, with 8 bases between. Germline V CDR1 and CDR2: SGHNT, YYREEE (reference sequence). This chain's CDR3 is CASSLTGNTEAFF. The CDR3 DNA reads TGTGCCAGCAGCCTTACAGGGAACACTGAAGCTTTCTTT.

This chain joins TRBV19 and TRBJ1-6; 8 nucleotides line up with TRBD1. This CDR3 has 16 amino acids. From germline, CDR1 is LNHDA and CDR2 SQIVND (reference sequence). J gave up 7 bases and V 3 bases, and 8 bases lay outside the gene matches. Written as DNA, the CDR3 is TGTGCCAGTAGTATCAGGGGGCTACGCCTCAATTCACCCCTCCACTTT. This encodes CASSIRGLRLNSPLHF.

This chain uses TRBV19 with TRBJ1-6, with D uncertain. Looked up from germline, CDR1 is LNHDA and CDR2 is SQIVND (reference sequence). CDR3 length: 15 residues. Deletions cut 3 bases from V and 0 bases from J, with 6 bases between. CDR3 nucleotides: TGTGCCAGTAGTATGATTAGCTCCTATAATTCACCCCTCCACTTT. Its protein product is CASSMISSYNSPLHF.

The chain couples TRBV6-4 to TRBJ2-5; 8 positions match TRBD1. The germline gives CDR1 MRHNA, CDR2 SNTAGT. The J segment lost 5 bases and the V segment lost 8 bases, leaving 7 bases of the junction unmatched. The CDR3 consists of 13 residues. The CDR3 sequence: CASSNNRGETQYF. CDR3 coding DNA: TGTGCCAGCTCTAACAACAGGGGGGAGACCCAGTACTTC.

This rearrangement joins TRBV7-8 to TRBJ2-1, with unresolved D. The V gene lost 4 bases and the J gene lost 5 bases, with 9 bases spanning the gap. Germline CDR1 and CDR2: SGHVS and FQNEAQ. The CDR3 runs to 13 residues. CDR3 sequence (DNA): TGTGCCAGCAGCTACAGCAACCACAATGAGCAGTTCTTC. Translating gives CASSYSNHNEQFF.